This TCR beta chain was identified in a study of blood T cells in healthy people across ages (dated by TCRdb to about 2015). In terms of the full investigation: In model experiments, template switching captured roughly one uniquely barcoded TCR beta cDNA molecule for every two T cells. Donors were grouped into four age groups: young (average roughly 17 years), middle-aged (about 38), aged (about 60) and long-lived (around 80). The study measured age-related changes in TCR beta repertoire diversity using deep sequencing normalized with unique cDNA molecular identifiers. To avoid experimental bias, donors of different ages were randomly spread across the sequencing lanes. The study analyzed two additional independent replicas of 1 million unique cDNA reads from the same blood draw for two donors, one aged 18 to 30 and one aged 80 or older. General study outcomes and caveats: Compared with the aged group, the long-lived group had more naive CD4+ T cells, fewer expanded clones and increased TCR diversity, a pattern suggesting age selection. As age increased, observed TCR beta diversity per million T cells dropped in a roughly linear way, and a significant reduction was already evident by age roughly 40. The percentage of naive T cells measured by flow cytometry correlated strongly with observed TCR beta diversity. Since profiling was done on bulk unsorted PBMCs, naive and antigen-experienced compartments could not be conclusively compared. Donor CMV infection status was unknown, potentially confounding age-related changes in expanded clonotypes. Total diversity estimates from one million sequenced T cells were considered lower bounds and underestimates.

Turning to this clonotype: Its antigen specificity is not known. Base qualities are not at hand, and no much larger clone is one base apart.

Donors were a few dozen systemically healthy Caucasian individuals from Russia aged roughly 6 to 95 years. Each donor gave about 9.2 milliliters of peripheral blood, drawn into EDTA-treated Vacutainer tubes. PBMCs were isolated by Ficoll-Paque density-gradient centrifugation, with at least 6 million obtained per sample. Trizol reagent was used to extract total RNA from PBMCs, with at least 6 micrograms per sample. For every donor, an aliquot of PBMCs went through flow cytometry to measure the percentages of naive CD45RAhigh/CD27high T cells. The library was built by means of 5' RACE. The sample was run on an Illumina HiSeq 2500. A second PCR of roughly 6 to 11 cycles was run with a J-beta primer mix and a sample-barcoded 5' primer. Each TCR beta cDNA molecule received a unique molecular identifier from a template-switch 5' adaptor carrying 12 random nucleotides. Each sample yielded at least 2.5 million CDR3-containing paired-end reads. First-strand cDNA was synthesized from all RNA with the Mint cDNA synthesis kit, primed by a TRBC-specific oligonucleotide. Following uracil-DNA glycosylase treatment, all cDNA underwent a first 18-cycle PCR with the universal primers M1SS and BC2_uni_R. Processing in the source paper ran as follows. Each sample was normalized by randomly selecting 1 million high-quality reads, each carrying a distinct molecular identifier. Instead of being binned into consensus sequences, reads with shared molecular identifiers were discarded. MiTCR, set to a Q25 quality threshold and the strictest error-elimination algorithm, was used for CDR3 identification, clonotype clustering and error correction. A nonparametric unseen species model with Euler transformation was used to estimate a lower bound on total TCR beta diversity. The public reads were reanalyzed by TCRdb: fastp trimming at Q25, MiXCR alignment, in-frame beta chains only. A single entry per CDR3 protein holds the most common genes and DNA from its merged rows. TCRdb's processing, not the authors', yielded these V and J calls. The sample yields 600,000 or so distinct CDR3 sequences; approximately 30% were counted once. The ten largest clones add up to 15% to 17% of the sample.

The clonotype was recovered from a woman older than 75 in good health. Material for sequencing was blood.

CDR3 sequence: CASSLQWAGRDVYEQYF. The nucleotide sequence is given as TGTGCCAGCAGCTTACAATGGGCAGGGAGGGATGTCTACGAGCAGTACTTC. The receptor chain draws on TRBV7-9 and TRBJ2-7, and TRBD2 aligns with 7 junction nucleotides. Ends trimmed: V by 2 bases, J by 3 bases; bases unmatched to a gene: 13. There are 17 amino acids in the CDR3, from cysteine to phenylalanine inclusive. Kept here is only the CDR3 DNA, which spans 51 bases and is read in frame from base 1. CDR1 and CDR2, per the germline V gene (reference sequence), are SEHNR and FQNEAQ.